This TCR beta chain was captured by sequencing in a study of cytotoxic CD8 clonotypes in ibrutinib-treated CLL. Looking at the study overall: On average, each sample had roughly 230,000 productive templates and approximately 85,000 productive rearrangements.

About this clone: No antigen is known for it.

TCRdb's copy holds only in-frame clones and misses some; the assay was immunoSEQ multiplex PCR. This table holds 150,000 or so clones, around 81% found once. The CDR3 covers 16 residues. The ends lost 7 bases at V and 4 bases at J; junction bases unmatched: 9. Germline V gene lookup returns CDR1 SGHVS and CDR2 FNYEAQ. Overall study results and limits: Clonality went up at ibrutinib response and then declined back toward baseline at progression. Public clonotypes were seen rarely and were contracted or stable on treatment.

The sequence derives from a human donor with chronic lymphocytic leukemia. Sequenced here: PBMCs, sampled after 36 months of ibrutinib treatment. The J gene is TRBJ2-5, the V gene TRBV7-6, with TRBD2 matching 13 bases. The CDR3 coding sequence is TGTGCCAGCATCGCAGGACTAGCGGGAGTAGGAGAGACCCAGTACTTC. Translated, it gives CASIAGLAGVGETQYF.